The rows below give T cell receptor beta chains drawn from one sample of a study of blood T cell repertoires in COVID-19. Produced via immunoSEQ multiplex PCR; TCRdb's table is partial and in-frame only. The sample contains 200,000 to 250,000 clones, roughly 90% of which appear only once. The sample consisted of peripheral blood. The receptor source for this set is a woman in her thirties or forties who had recovered from COVID-19. The CDR3 runs from the conserved cysteine through the conserved F or W. D genes are given only for firm matches.

v_call d_call cdr3_aa
TRBV11-3 TRBD1 CASSLMGDSSYEQYF
TRBV6-2/TRBV6-3 TRBD2 CASSSTTSANSYNEQFF
TRBV11-2 TRBD1 CASSRQGQGLSSSGNTIYF
TRBV12-3/TRBV12-4 TRBD2 CASSRTSYEQYF
TRBV6-2/TRBV6-3 TRBD1 CASSSSGTGVYSNQPQHF
TRBV12-5 NA CASGLGTGWETQYF
TRBV6-6 NA CASSYSRGTGELFF
TRBV5-1 TRBD1 CASSPGTGNYEQYF
TRBV27 NA CASSLLSNQPQHF
TRBV2 TRBD2 CASRLGLAASYEQYF
TRBV14 NA CASSQDRVGEQFF
TRBV27 NA CASSSMGFNEQFF
TRBV5-8 NA CASSFWSGEQYF
TRBV30 NA CAWSVRQGGSPLHF
TRBV7-2 NA CASSFTFNEQFF
TRBV6-2/TRBV6-3 TRBD1 CASSTIWTGIFGETQYF
TRBV12-3/TRBV12-4 NA CASSAGRQETQYF
TRBV6-2/TRBV6-3 TRBD1 CASSHPGTGGGEQYF
TRBV5-3 TRBD1 CARSKSSPGTGPHYEQYF
TRBV5-4 TRBD1 CASSLRDRGRYTEAFF
TRBV15 NA CATTKTGYAIQYF
TRBV27 TRBD2 CASSPTGTSGSSRRETQYF
TRBV7-2 TRBD2 CASSFPTSGGTYNEQFF
TRBV9 TRBD2 CASSASGLAGGTDTQYF
TRBV3-1/TRBV3-2 NA CASSRDATVYTF
TRBV18 TRBD1 CASSPGQVPYEQYF
TRBV7-2 NA CASSPSAPGHPPWDTQYF
TRBV19 NA CASSTQTVRRTDTQYF
TRBV7-2 TRBD1 CASSLDRGEAFF
TRBV6-5 TRBD2 CASSTSGDYNEQFF
TRBV7-8 NA CASSHQDNQPQHF
TRBV7-2 TRBD2 CASSRSRASGYEQYF
TRBV15 NA CATSSPLRVGELFF
TRBV5-1 NA CASSLGSGEGQPQHF
TRBV4-2 TRBD1 CASSHPGTGTGELFF